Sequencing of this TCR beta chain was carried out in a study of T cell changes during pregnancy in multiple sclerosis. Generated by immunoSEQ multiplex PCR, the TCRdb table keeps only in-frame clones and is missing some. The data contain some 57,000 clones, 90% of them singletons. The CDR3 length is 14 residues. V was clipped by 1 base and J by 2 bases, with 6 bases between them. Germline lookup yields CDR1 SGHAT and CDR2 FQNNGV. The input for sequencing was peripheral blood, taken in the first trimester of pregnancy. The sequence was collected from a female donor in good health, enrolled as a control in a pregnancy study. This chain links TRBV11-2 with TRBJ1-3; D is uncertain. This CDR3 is CASSLVSAGNTIYF. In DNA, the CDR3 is TGTGCCAGCAGCTTAGTTTCGGCTGGAAACACCATATATTTT.